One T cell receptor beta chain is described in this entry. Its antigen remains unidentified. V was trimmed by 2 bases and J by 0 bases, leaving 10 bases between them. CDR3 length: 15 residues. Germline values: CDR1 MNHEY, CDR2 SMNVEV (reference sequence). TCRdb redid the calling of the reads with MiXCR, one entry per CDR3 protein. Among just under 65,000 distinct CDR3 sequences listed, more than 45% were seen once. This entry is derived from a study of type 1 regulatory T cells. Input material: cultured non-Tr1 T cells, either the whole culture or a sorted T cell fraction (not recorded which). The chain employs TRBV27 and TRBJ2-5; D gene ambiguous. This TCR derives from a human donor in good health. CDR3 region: CASSLTSLYQETQYF. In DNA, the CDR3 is TGTGCCAGCAGTTTAACCTCCTTGTACCAAGAGACCCAGTACTTC.